Presented here are 21 T cell receptor beta chains from one specimen sequenced in a study of neurological immune-mediated disorders (dated by TCRdb to about 2019). Receptors were amplified or captured by 5' RACE. TCRdb records Illumina HiSeq 2500 as the sequencer. Using fastp trimming at Q25 and MiXCR clonotype assembly, TCRdb reanalyzed the public sequencing data and kept in-frame beta chains. When rows share a CDR3 protein, they turn into one entry using the most common DNA and genes. In this sample the table shows about 99,000 distinct CDR3 sequences, approximately 10% of which occur a single time. The ten largest clones take up approximately 3.3% of the sample. Explained via the paper, the time point label denotes: longitudinal time-point 3. Sequenced sample: PBMCs. The receptors were gathered from a female donor with HTLV-1-associated myelopathy (HAM/TSP).

This clonotype was recorded many times. The chain uses TRBV5-1 and TRBJ2-4; D gene ambiguous. Germline V gene lookup returns CDR1 SGHRS and CDR2 YFSETQ. The CDR3 spans 12 residues. V was trimmed by 0 bases and J by 11 bases, leaving 9 bases between them. Here the CDR3 DNA reads TGCGCCAGCAGCTTGGACGGAGCCTTTCAGTACTTC. It specifies CASSLDGAFQYF. Drawing the rest from reference TRBV5-1 and TRBJ2-4, the complete variable domain is KAGVTQTPRYLIKTRGQQVTLSCSPISGHRSVSWYQQTPGQGLQFLFEYFSETQRNKGNFPGRFSGRQFSNSRSEMNVSTLELGDSALYLCASSLDGAFQYFGAGTRLSVL.

Many counts were recorded for this clonotype. V is TRBV4-2 and J is TRBJ2-3; 10 bases are a match to TRBD2. CDR1 and CDR2 from the germline V gene are LGHNA and YNFKEQ. J gave up 3 bases and V 1 base, and 7 bases lay outside the gene matches. The CDR3 covers 17 residues. The CDR3 region has the DNA TGTGCCAGCAGCCAAGTGGTAGCGGGGGGCCCAACAGATACGCAGTATTTT. Amino acids: CASSQVVAGGPTDTQYF.

This clonotype was recorded many times. V is TRBV11-2 and J is TRBJ2-6; D uncertain. The CDR3 runs to 15 residues. Trimming pared 5 bases from V and 2 bases from J, leaving 10 bases between. Per germline, CDR1 SGHAT and CDR2 FQNNGV. CDR3 region: CASSVYSAGANVLTF. CDR3 nucleotides: TGTGCCAGCAGCGTTTACTCGGCTGGGGCCAACGTCCTGACTTTC.

The sample holds many counts of this clonotype. The CDR3 loop is CASSPDLGVTDTQYF. CDR3 coding DNA: TGTGCCAGCAGCCCCGATCTGGGGGTCACAGATACGCAGTATTTT. This rearrangement joins TRBV4-2 to TRBJ2-3; D is possibly TRBD1 or TRBD2 (5 bases each). This CDR3 spans 15 amino acids. V was clipped by 4 bases and J by 2 bases, with 13 bases between them. Per germline, CDR1 LGHNA and CDR2 YNFKEQ.

In this sample, this clonotype turned up many times. The chain links TRBV20-1 to TRBJ2-5; D is tentatively TRBD1 or TRBD2 (5 bases each). The CDR3 has 12 amino acids. Deletions cut 6 bases from V and 2 bases from J, with 10 bases between. Germline values: CDR1 DFQATT, CDR2 SNEGSKA (reference sequence). The CDR3 sequence is CSATGTQETQYF. In DNA, the CDR3 is TGCAGTGCAACCGGGACGCAAGAGACCCAGTACTTC.

In this sample, this clonotype turned up a few times. V and J are TRBV5-1 and TRBJ2-7; no clear D. Looked up from germline, CDR1 is SGHRS and CDR2 is YFSETQ. CDR3 length equals 13 residues. Trimming took 1 base from V and 3 from J, leaving 8 bases between them. The CDR3 nucleotides are TGCGCCAGCAGCTTGTCGGGTAACTACGAGCAGTACTTC. This translates into CASSLSGNYEQYF.

This clonotype was found many times. The chain has TRBV29-1 and TRBJ2-5, with no clear D. The V end was cut by 3 bases, the J end by 2 bases, with 10 bases between. The CDR3 covers 13 residues. Per the germline V gene, CDR1 is SQVTM and CDR2 is ANQGSEA. In nucleotides, the CDR3 is TGCAGCGTTGAGAGGACGGCACAAGAGACCCAGTACTTC. Translation gives CSVERTAQETQYF.

This clonotype has ten or more counts. The chain is built from TRBV9 and TRBJ2-2, with D tentatively TRBD1 or TRBD2 (6 bases each). Trimming removed 3 bases from V and 7 bases from J, with 16 bases in between. CDR1 is SGDLS and CDR2 is YYNGEE in the germline V gene. This CDR3 comprises 15 residues. DNA for the CDR3: TGTGCCAGCAGCGAAGGGGGGATTACGAGCGGGGAGCTGTTTTTT. As protein: CASSEGGITSGELFF. Drawing the rest from reference TRBV9 and TRBJ2-2, the complete variable domain is DSGVTQTPKHLITATGQRVTLRCSPRSGDLSVYWYQQSLDQGLQFLIQYYNGEERAKGNILERFSAQQFPDLHSELNLSSLELGDSALYFCASSEGGITSGELFFGEGSRLTVL.

Ten or more counts support this clonotype. This rearrangement joins TRBV20-1 to TRBJ2-1; D remains ambiguous. Between the trimmed V and J ends, which lost 6 bases and 5 bases, there was a span of 5 bases. The germline CDR1 and CDR2 sequences are DFQATT and SNEGSKA (reference sequence). The CDR3 contains 10 residues. CDR3 residues: CSAYDNEQFF. CDR3 bases: TGCAGTGCGTACGACAATGAGCAGTTCTTC.

This clonotype was found many times. The rearrangement joins TRBV6-5 to TRBJ2-7; 12 positions agree with TRBD1. The J segment lost 6 bases and the V segment lost 5 bases, leaving 5 bases of the junction unmatched. Germline loops: CDR1 MNHEY, CDR2 SVGAGI. This CDR3 is built from 14 residues. The CDR3 reads CASSPPGQGAEQYF. For the CDR3, the DNA is TGTGCCAGCAGTCCTCCGGGACAGGGGGCCGAGCAGTACTTC.

This clonotype was recorded only once. V gene TRBV11-2 combines with J gene TRBJ2-7; no clear D. CDR1 is SGHAT, CDR2 FQNNGV, per germline. The ends were cut back, 1 base at V and 2 bases at J, with 12 bases in the middle. This CDR3 is 15 amino acids long. The CDR3 nucleotides read TGTGCCAGCAGCTTAGTTGTCAGTCCCACCTACGAGCAGTACTTC. As protein: CASSLVVSPTYEQYF.

This clonotype was observed at least ten times. The gene calls are TRBV5-1 and TRBJ1-2; D might be TRBD1 (5 bases). The CDR3 has 11 amino acids. V shed 4 bases and J shed 7 bases, with 8 bases lying between them. Germline V gene sequence: CDR1 SGHRS, CDR2 YFSETQ. The CDR3 sequence: CASSPGIGYTF. DNA for the CDR3: TGCGCCAGCAGCCCAGGGATTGGCTACACCTTC.

This clonotype was seen at least ten times. The genes are TRBV20-1 and TRBJ2-2, with a tentative D call TRBD2 (6 bases). The CDR3 loop spans 15 amino acids. Trimming cost V 0 bases and J 5 bases, with 13 bases left between them. Germline lookup yields CDR1 DFQATT and CDR2 SNEGSKA (reference sequence). In DNA, the CDR3 is TGCAGTGCTAGAGATGAGACTAGAACAACCGGGGAGCTGTTTTTT. It translates to CSARDETRTTGELFF.

In its sample, this clonotype was seen many times. This chain links TRBV9 with TRBJ2-1; D remains ambiguous. There are 16 residues in the CDR3. Trimming cost V 2 bases and J 7 bases, with 19 bases left between them. Germline loops: CDR1 SGDLS, CDR2 YYNGEE. The CDR3: CASSVRTGLRENEQFF. The CDR3 DNA reads as TGTGCCAGCAGCGTTCGAACGGGTCTGCGTGAGAATGAGCAGTTCTTC.

At least ten counts were recorded for this clonotype. The rearrangement uses TRBV5-1 and TRBJ2-1; no clear D. V was cut by 2 bases and J by 8 bases, with 20 bases left in between. The germline gives CDR1 SGHRS, CDR2 YFSETQ. The CDR3 length is 16 residues. The DNA for the CDR3 is TGCGCCAGCAGCTTAATTACAGTCCCAGGTGGCGATGAGCAGTTCTTC. It translates to CASSLITVPGGDEQFF.

The sample holds many counts of this clonotype. The chain joins TRBV7-9 to TRBJ2-3; possibly TRBD1 for D (5 bases). The V gene's germline CDR1 is SEHNR and CDR2 FQNEAQ (reference sequence). V was cut by 5 bases and J by 5 bases, with 8 bases left in between. The CDR3 has 12 amino acids. CDR3 residues: CASSRQRDTQYF. The DNA for the CDR3 is TGTGCCAGCAGCCGACAGAGAGATACGCAGTATTTT.

The table lists this clonotype with many counts. This sequence joins TRBV10-1 and TRBJ2-2, with D uncertain. Per the germline V gene, CDR1 is WNHNN and CDR2 is SYGVQD (reference sequence). The CDR3 is made up of 14 amino acids. The ends were cut back, 7 bases at V and 1 base at J, with 10 bases in the middle. CDR3 nucleotides: TGCGCCAGCAATCTAAACCTGAACACCGGGGAGCTGTTTTTT. It encodes CASNLNLNTGELFF.

This clonotype was seen at least ten times. The chain recombines TRBV5-1 with TRBJ2-2; D gene uncertain. Between the trimmed V and J ends, which lost 3 bases and 4 bases, there was a span of 10 bases. In germline, CDR1 is SGHRS, CDR2 YFSETQ. The CDR3 consists of 14 residues. CDR3 sequence: CASSSSFGTGELFF. The CDR3 nucleotides are TGCGCCAGCAGCTCCTCGTTCGGCACCGGGGAGCTGTTTTTT.

This clonotype has ten or more counts. The CDR3 loop reads CASSLAAGSYEQYF. CDR3 coding DNA: TGCGCCAGCAGCTTGGCGGCAGGGAGCTACGAGCAGTACTTC. The chain has TRBV5-1 and TRBJ2-7; D is tentatively TRBD1 or TRBD2 (5 bases each). The V end was cut by 0 bases, the J end by 3 bases, with 10 bases between. Germline V gene data show CDR1 as SGHRS and CDR2 as YFSETQ. The CDR3 has 14 residues.

This clonotype was detected many times. The chain is built from TRBV5-1 and TRBJ2-2; a possible D gene is TRBD1 (6 bases). The V gene lost 4 bases and the J gene lost 4 bases, with 20 bases spanning the gap. Germline CDR1 SGHRS, CDR2 YFSETQ. This CDR3 has 17 residues. The CDR3 sequence: CASSLRSGAISTGELFF. CDR3 DNA: TGCGCCAGCAGCCTCCGATCAGGGGCCATCAGCACCGGGGAGCTGTTTTTT.

This clonotype was observed many times. This chain connects TRBV24-1 to TRBJ2-3, with unresolved D. CDR1 is KGHDR, CDR2 SFDVKD, per germline. V was clipped by 5 bases and J by 5 bases, with 10 bases between them. This CDR3 contains 13 residues. The CDR3 sequence is CATSVGSGDTQYF. The CDR3 coding sequence is TGTGCCACCAGTGTTGGTTCAGGAGATACGCAGTATTTT.